This record covers a single T cell receptor beta chain. This record belongs to a study of T cells after yellow fever vaccination. The CDR3 contains 17 residues. Germline assignment: CDR1 SEHNR and CDR2 FQNEAQ (reference sequence). Deletions cut 2 bases from V and 0 bases from J, with 13 bases between. It was through 5'RACE template switching that TCR cDNA was made, with a universal primer site and UMIs added. One entry per CDR3 protein, called by TCRdb with MiXCR from the 5' RACE reads. The sample consists of 150,000 to 200,000 distinct CDR3 sequences, approximately 9.7% of them appearing once. The sequenced sample was CD8+ T cells sorted from PBMCs, obtained 45 days after the yellow fever booster vaccination. The TCR sequence derives from a man aged 18 to 29 who received the YFV17D yellow fever vaccine. The chain combines TRBV7-9 with TRBJ1-4; D ambiguous. The CDR3 DNA is TGTGCCAGCAGCTTACCTCTCCCGACGGCAACTAATGAAAAACTGTTTTTT. Translating gives CASSLPLPTATNEKLFF.